These T cell receptor beta chains were read from a single sample in a study of monozygotic twins with inflammatory bowel disease. TCRdb reworked the 5' RACE reads into one entry per CDR3 protein, no DNA. This repertoire comprises about 450,000 distinct CDR3 sequences; its ten largest clones make up 2% to 3%. Sequenced material: blood. The receptor set was obtained from a human donor with ulcerative colitis or Crohn's disease, or a healthy co-twin of an affected twin (not recorded which). CDR3s include the opening cysteine and the closing phenylalanine or tryptophan.

v_call	j_call	cdr3_aa
TRBV11-2	TRBJ2-7	CASSFPRLAEASYEQYF
TRBV6-1	TRBJ2-3	CASRRGGPTDTQYF
TRBV5-1	TRBJ1-2	CASRARYGYTF
TRBV7-9	TRBJ1-5	CASSPLTENQPQHF
TRBV7-2	TRBJ2-3	CASSLEWTSYTQYF
TRBV30	TRBJ1-2	CAWSVGGVGYTF
TRBV6-1	TRBJ2-7	CASSDGYYEQYF
TRBV7-2	TRBJ1-3	CASSGQIGNTIYF
TRBV29-1	TRBJ2-7	CSVGPLGRTYEQYF
TRBV20-1	TRBJ1-4	CSARDLGAPATNEKLFF
TRBV5-4	TRBJ1-1	CASSLTPRDSTEAFF
TRBV5-1	TRBJ1-1	CASSLERLPEAFF
TRBV27	TRBJ2-7	CASSYHGRDYEQYF
TRBV18	TRBJ2-3	CASSPPGAGNTDTQYF
TRBV12-3/TRBV12-4	TRBJ2-5	CASSFETEETQYF
TRBV5-1	TRBJ1-1	CASSTKTGANTEAFF
TRBV9	TRBJ2-7	CASSVDSSGAYEQYF
TRBV12-3/TRBV12-4	TRBJ2-5	CASSFKGQGVKETQYF
TRBV21-1	TRBJ2-4	CASRQRRLAKNIQYF
TRBV19	TRBJ2-1	CASSIKLDEQFF
TRBV6-1	TRBJ1-2	CASSEETGGGYTF
TRBV3-1	TRBJ1-2	CASSSGGDFSGYTF
TRBV5-5	TRBJ2-7	CASSLVPLTGTKSNEQYF
TRBV27	TRBJ2-1	CANSLAGLAGYEQFF
TRBV5-1	TRBJ2-1	CASSHPPGQGADEQFF
TRBV20-1	TRBJ1-6	CSASSGTGGAALHF
TRBV11-2	TRBJ2-7	CTSSLDLVRTSSYEQYF
TRBV5-1	TRBJ2-3	CASSLVLAGEDTQYF
TRBV5-1	TRBJ2-7	CASSLDDAAYEQYF
TRBV18	TRBJ1-2	CASAQGLDSGYTF
TRBV6-2/TRBV6-3	TRBJ2-2	CASSKGRAGGYTGELFF
TRBV7-6	TRBJ1-5	CASSLTSDAPQHF
TRBV30	TRBJ2-7	CAWNVGGGYNYEQYF
TRBV29-1	TRBJ1-4	CSAIDREKLFF
TRBV15	TRBJ2-5	CATSTGGTQYF
TRBV27	TRBJ2-3	CASSFPPDTQYF
TRBV24-1	TRBJ2-2	CATRGTGNTGELFF
TRBV5-1	TRBJ2-1	CASSPPPGRGAYNEQFF
TRBV5-1	TRBJ1-3	CASSLGVSSSGNTIYF
TRBV5-1	TRBJ2-2	CASSLGQFVMRELFF
TRBV30	TRBJ1-5	CAWSLASNQPQHF
TRBV12-3/TRBV12-4	TRBJ1-1	CASSAKGASTEAFF
TRBV20-1	TRBJ2-1	CSASGPSVNEQFF
TRBV28	TRBJ1-1	CASSRPGGGDTEAFF